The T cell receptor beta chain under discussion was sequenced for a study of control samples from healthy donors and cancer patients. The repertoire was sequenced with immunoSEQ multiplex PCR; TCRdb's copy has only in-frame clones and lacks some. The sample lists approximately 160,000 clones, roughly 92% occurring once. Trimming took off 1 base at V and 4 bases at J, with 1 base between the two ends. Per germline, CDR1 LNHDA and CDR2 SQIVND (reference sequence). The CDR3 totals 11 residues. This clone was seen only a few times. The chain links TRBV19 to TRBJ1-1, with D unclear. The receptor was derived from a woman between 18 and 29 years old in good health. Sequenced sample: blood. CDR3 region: CASSIATEAFF. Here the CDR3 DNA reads TGTGCCAGTAGTATAGCCACTGAAGCTTTCTTT.